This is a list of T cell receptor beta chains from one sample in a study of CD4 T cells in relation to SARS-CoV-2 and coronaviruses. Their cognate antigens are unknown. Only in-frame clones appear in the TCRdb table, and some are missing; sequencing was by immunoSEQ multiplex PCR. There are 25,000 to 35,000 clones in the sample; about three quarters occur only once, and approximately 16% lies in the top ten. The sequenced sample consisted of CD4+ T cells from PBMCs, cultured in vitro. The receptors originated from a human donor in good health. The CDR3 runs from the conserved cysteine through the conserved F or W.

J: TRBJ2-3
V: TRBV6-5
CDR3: CASRDPGGRGDTQYF

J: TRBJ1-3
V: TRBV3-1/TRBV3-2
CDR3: CASSLGQGRSGNTIYF

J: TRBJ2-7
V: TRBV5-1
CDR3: CASSLIGGEQYF

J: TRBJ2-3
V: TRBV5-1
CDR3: CASSSLAGRTDTQYF

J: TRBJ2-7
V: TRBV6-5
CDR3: CAASSGGPAGEQYF

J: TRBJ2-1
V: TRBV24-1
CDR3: CATSESLGEQFF

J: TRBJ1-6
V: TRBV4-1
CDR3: CASSQADRGLPNSPLHF

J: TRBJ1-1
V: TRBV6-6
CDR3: CASRLGGYAEAFF

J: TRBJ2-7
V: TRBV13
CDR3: CASSQRTVSYEQYF

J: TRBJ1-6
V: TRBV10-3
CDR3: CAISEDTLSSYNSPLHF

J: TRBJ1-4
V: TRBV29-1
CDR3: CSVSGQGGEKLFF

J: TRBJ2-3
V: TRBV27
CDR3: CASGKSSTDTQYF

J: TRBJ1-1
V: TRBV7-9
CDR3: CASSSGQGASEAFF

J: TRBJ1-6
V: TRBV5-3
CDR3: CARRGTAINSSYNSPLHF

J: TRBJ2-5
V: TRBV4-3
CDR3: CASSQEGHYRGDTQYF

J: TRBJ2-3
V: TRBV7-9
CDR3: CASSSGSTDTQYF

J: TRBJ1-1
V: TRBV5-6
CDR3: CASSLFTLQGEAFF

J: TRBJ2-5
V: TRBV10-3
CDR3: CAISEFEYQETQYF

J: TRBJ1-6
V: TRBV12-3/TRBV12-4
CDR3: CASSPAEGSPLHF

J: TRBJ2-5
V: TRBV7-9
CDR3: CASSLDAGSQYF

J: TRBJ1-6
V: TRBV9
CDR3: CASSPEGRGVSYNSPLHF

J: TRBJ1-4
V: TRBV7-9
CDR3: CASSLEGTLTTNEKLFF

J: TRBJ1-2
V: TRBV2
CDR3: CASSPAGYGYTF

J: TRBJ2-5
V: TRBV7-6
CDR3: CASRRPGTLEETQYF

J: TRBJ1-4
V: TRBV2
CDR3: CASLKGKATNEKLFF

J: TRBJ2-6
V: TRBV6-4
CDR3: CASSPGANVLTF

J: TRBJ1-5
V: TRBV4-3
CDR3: CASSQEYRGNQPQHF

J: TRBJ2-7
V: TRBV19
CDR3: CASRAGEVYEQYF

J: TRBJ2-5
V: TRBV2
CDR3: CASSAQETQYF

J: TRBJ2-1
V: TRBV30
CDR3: CAWSGRNEQFF

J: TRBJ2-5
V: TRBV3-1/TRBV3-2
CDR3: CASSQDQGRQTQYF

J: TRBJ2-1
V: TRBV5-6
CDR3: CASSPGHYNEQFF

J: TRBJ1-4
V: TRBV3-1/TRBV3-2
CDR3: CASSQGTLEKLFF

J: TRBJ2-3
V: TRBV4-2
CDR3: CASSHDRGQADTQYF

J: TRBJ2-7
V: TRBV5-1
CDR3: CASSSGVRQEQYF

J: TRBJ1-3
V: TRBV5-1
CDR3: CASSPGQSSGNTIYF

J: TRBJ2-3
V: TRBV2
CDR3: CASSDVRITDTQYF

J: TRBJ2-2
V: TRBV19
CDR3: CASSSRVSGELFF

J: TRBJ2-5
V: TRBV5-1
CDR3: CASSGLAGGQETQYF

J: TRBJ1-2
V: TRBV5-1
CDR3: CASRLTGGRYGYTF

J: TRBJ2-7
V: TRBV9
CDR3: CASSGDRGREQYF

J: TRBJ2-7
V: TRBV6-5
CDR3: CATLGQGLWEQYF

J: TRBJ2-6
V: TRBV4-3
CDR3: CASSQQESSGANVLTF

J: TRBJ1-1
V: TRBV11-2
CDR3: CASSLVGPNTEAFF

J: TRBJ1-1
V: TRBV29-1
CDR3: CSVGSTMNTEAFF

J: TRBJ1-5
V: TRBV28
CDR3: CASSFRDRDLGPQHF

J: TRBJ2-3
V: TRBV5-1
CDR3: CASSLGQLTGTDTQYF

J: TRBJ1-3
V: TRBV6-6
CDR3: CASSSTRSPEGNTIYF

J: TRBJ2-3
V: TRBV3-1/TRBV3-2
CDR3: CASSSNLFSTDTQYF

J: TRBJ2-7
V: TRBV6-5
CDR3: CASSYSRSDYEQYF

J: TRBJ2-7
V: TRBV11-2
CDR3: CASSLSTGHRYYEQYF

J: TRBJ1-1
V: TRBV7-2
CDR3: CASSWTRGGNTEAFF

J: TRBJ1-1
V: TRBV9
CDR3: CASSVGGRNTEAFF

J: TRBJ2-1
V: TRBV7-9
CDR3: CASSFPGYYNEQFF

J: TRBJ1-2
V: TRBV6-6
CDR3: CASSRTSSPSPTNYGYTF